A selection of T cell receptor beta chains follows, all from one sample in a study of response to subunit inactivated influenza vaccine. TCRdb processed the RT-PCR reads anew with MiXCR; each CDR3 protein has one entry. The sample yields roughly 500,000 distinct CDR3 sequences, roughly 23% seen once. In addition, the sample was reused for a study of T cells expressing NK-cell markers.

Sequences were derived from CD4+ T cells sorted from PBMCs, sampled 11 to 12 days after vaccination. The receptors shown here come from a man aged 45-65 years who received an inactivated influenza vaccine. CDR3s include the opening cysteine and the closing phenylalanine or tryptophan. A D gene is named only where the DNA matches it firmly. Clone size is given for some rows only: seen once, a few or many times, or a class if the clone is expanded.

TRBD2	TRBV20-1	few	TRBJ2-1	CSANGLAGEGSYNEQFF	TGCAGTGCCAACGGACTAGCGGGAGAGGGTTCCTACAATGAGCAGTTCTTC
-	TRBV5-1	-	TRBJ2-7	CASSLSTGRLYEQYF	TGCGCCAGCAGCTTATCTACAGGGAGATTATACGAGCAGTACTTC
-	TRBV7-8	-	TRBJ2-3	CASRKRPGASTDTQYF	TGTGCCAGCAGGAAACGACCGGGGGCTAGCACAGATACGCAGTATTTT
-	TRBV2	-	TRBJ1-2	CASSEVRQRQGGYTF	TGTGCCAGCAGTGAGGTTCGGCAGAGGCAGGGGGGCTACACCTTC
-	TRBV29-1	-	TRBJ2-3	CGINSLDDTQYF	TGCGGTATCAACTCGTTGGACGATACGCAGTATTTT
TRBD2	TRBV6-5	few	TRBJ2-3	CASSYSGRGTRITQYF	TGTGCCAGCAGTTACTCCGGGCGGGGGACCCGCATAACGCAGTATTTT
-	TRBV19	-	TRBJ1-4	CASARGDTNEKLFF	TGTGCCAGTGCCCGTGGGGACACCAATGAAAAACTGTTTTTT
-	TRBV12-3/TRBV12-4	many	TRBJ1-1	CASSLAGARTEAFF	TGTGCCAGCAGTTTAGCGGGGGCGCGAACTGAAGCTTTCTTT
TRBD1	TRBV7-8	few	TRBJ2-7	CASSHPGQGSEQYF	TGTGCCAGCAGCCACCCGGGACAGGGGTCCGAGCAGTACTTC
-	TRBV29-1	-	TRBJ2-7	CSVSRDTYEQYF	TGCAGCGTATCCCGGGACACTTACGAGCAGTACTTC
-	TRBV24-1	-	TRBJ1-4	CATSDFDTKLFF	TGTGCCACCAGTGATTTCGACACTAAACTGTTTTTT
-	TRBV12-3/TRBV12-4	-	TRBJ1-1	CASRSRGRGTEAFF	TGTGCCAGCAGGTCCAGGGGCAGGGGTACTGAAGCTTTCTTT
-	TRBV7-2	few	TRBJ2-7	CASSLGWGPAYEQYF	TGTGCCAGCAGCTTAGGGTGGGGGCCCGCCTACGAGCAGTACTTC
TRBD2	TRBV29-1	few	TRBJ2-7	CSVGGAGGPSYEQYF	TGCAGCGTTGGGGGAGCGGGAGGGCCTTCCTACGAGCAGTACTTC
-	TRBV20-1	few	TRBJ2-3	CSAPLGMQYF	TGCAGTGCTCCATTGGGGATGCAGTATTTT
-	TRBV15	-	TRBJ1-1	CATSRSLKDLNAEAFF	TGTGCCACCAGCAGAAGCCTCAAGGACCTGAACGCTGAAGCTTTCTTT
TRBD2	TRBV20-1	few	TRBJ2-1	CSARGFPTSGGALFYNEQFF	TGCAGTGCTAGAGGTTTCCCGACTAGCGGGGGGGCCCTTTTTTACAATGAGCAGTTCTTC